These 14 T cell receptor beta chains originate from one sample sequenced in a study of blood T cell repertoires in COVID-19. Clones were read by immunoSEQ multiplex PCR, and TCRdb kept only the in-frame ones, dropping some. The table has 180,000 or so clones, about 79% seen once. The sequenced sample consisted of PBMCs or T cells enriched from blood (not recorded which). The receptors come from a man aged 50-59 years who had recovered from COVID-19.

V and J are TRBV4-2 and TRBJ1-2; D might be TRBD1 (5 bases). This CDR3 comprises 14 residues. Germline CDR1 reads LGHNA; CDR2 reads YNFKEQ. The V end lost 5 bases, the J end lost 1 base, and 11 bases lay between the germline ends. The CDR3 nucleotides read TGTGCCAGCAGCGCGGGGCAGGGTAACTATGGCTACACCTTC. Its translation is CASSAGQGNYGYTF.

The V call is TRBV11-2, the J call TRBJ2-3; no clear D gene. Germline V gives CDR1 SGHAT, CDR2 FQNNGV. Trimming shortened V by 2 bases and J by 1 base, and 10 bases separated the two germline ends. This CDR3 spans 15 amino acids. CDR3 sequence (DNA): TGTGCCAGCAGCTTAATAGACATCCGCACAGATACGCAGTATTTT. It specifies CASSLIDIRTDTQYF.

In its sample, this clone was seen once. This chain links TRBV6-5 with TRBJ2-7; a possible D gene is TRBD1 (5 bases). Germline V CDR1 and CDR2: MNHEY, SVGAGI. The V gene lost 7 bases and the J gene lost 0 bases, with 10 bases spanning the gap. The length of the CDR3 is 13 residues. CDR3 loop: CASTGHSSYEQYF. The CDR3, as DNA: TGTGCCAGCACTGGACATAGCTCCTACGAGCAGTACTTC.

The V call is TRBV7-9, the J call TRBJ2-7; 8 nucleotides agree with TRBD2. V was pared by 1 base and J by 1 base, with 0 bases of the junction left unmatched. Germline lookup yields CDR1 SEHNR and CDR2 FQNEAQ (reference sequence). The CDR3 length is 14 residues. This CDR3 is CASSLVAGSYEQYF. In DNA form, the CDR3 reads TGTGCCAGCAGCTTAGTAGCGGGGTCCTACGAGCAGTACTTC.

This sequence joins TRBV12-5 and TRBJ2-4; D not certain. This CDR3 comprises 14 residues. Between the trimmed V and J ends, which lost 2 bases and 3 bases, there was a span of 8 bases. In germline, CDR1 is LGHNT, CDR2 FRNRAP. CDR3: CASGLSGDKNIQYF. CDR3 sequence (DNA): TGTGCTAGTGGTTTGAGTGGAGACAAAAACATTCAGTACTTC.

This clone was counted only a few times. In nucleotides, the CDR3 is TGTGCCAGCAGTTCCCAAGGGGGCAACGATGGCTACACCTTC. It is translated as CASSSQGGNDGYTF. The chain combines TRBV6-5 with TRBJ1-2, with 7 bases fitting TRBD1. The CDR3 has 14 amino acids. V shed 4 bases, J shed 6 bases, and the junction held 8 bases outside the gene matches. Germline V lookup: CDR1 MNHEY, CDR2 SVGAGI.

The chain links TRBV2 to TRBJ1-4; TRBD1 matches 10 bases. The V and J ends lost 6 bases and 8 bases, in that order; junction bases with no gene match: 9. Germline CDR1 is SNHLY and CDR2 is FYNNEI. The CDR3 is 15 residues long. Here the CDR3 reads CASRPRQGAAEKLFF. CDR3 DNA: TGTGCCAGCAGGCCTAGACAGGGGGCGGCGGAAAAACTGTTTTTT.

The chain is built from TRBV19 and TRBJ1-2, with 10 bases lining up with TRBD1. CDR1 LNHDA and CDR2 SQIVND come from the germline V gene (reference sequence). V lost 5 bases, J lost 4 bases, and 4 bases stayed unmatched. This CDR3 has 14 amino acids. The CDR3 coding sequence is TGTGCCAGTAGTGGGGGACAGGGGTCCTATGGCTACACCTTC. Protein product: CASSGGQGSYGYTF.

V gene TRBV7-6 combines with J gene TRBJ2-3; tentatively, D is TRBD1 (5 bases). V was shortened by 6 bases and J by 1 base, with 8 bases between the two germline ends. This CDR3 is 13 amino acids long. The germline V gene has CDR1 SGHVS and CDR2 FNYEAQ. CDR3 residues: CASRTTGTDTQYF. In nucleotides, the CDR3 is TGTGCCAGCAGAACGACAGGCACAGATACGCAGTATTTT.

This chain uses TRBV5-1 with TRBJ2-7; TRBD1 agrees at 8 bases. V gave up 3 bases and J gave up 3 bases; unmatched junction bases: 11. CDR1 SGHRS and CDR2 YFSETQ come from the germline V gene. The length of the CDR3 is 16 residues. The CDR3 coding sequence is TGCGCCAGCAGCTGGATCGACAGGGGAATAGGCTACGAGCAGTACTTC. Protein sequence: CASSWIDRGIGYEQYF.

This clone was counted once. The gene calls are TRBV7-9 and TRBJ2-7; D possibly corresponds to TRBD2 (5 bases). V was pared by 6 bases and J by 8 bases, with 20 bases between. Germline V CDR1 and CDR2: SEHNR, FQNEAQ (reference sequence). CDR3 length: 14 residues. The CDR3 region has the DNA TGTGCCAGCAGGACGGGAACCGGGGATATCAAGCAGTACTTC. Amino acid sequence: CASRTGTGDIKQYF.

CDR3 nucleotide sequence: TGCGCCAGCAGCCAAAAAGGGGGCGGCCCCTCCTATAATTCACCCCTCCACTTT. It yields the protein CASSQKGGGPSYNSPLHF. The gene calls are TRBV4-1 and TRBJ1-6; TRBD1 matches at 7 bases. The CDR3 spans 18 residues. In germline, CDR1 is MGHRA, CDR2 YSYEKL. Trimming took 2 bases from V and 0 from J; bases not matched to a gene: 7.

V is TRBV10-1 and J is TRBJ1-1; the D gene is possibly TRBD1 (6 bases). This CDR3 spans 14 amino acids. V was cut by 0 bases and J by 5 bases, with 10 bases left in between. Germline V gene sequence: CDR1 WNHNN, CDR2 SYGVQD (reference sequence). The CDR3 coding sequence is TGCGCCAGCAGTGAGTCAGGGGGGGATACTGAAGCTTTCTTT. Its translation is CASSESGGDTEAFF.

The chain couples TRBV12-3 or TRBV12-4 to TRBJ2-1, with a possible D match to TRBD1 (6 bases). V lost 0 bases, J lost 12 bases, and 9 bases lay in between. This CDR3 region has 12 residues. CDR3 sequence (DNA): TGTGCCAGCAGTTTAGCGCCGACAGGGCAGTTCTTC. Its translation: CASSLAPTGQFF.